These 27 T cell receptor beta chains came from one sample sequenced in a study of blood T cell repertoires in COVID-19. Clones were sequenced by immunoSEQ multiplex PCR, and TCRdb holds only the in-frame ones, with some missing. Among some 93,000 clones listed, about 89% were seen once. The sequenced sample was peripheral blood. These receptors were collected from a man over 45 with acute or convalescent COVID-19.

This clone is a singleton in its sample. The chain combines TRBV27 with TRBJ2-4; 8 bases map to TRBD1. V lost 10 bases, J lost 0 bases, and 8 bases stayed unmatched. The germline gives CDR1 MNHEY, CDR2 SMNVEV (reference sequence). CDR3 length: 15 amino acids. The CDR3 bases are TGTGCCACCCAGAGACAGGGGATAGCCAAAAACATTCAGTACTTC. Translation gives CATQRQGIAKNIQYF.

The chain employs TRBV12-3 or TRBV12-4 and TRBJ1-2; TRBD1 aligns across 8 bases. The CDR3 sequence is 12 residues long. The V and J ends lost 5 bases and 4 bases, in that order; junction bases with no gene match: 0. CDR3 nucleotides: TGTGCCAGCAGTACAGGGGGCTATGGCTACACCTTC. Residues: CASSTGGYGYTF.

This sequence joins TRBV5-4 and TRBJ2-1, with 15 positions matching TRBD2. Per the germline V gene, CDR1 is SGHNT and CDR2 is YYREEE (reference sequence). The CDR3 has 16 residues. Trimming cost V 4 bases and J 4 bases; bases outside gene matches: 3. CDR3 protein: CASSLGLAGGYNEQFF. In nucleotides, the CDR3 is TGTGCCAGCAGCCTCGGACTAGCGGGAGGGTACAATGAGCAGTTCTTC.

The chain uses TRBV5-6 and TRBJ2-1, with TRBD2 as a possible D gene (6 bases). The CDR3 consists of 15 residues. The V gene's germline CDR1 is SGHDT and CDR2 YYEEEE. The ends were cut back, 1 base at V and 1 base at J, with 9 bases in the middle. CDR3 coding DNA: TGTGCCAGCAGCTTGAAGGCGGGATCCTACAATGAGCAGTTCTTC. It codes for CASSLKAGSYNEQFF.

V usage is TRBV30 and J usage is TRBJ1-5, with D uncertain. The CDR3 loop spans 15 amino acids. Trimming pared 4 bases from V and 0 bases from J, leaving 13 bases between. CDR1 and CDR2 from the germline V gene are GTSNPN and SVGIG (reference sequence). The CDR3 DNA reads as TGTGCCTGGACCACCGGACTATATAGCAATCAGCCCCAGCATTTT. It yields the protein CAWTTGLYSNQPQHF. The full variable domain, with the rest looked up from reference TRBV30 and TRBJ1-5, is SQTIHQWPATLVQPVGSPLSLECTVEGTSNPNLYWYRQAAGRGLQLLFYSVGIGQISSEVPQNLSASRPQDRQFILSSKKLLLSDSGFYLCAWTTGLYSNQPQHFGDGTRLSIL.

DNA for the CDR3: TGTGCCAGCAGTTTGACCGGCTCTGGGGCGCAGCCCCAGCATTTT. It codes for CASSLTGSGAQPQHF. V is TRBV27 and J is TRBJ1-5, with D maybe TRBD1 (5 bases). Per the germline V gene, CDR1 is MNHEY and CDR2 is SMNVEV (reference sequence). The V and J ends lost 3 bases and 7 bases respectively, with 16 bases between them. This CDR3 spans 15 amino acids.

The V and J genes are TRBV7-8 and TRBJ1-2, with D perhaps matching TRBD1 (6 bases). Germline CDR1 reads SGHVS; CDR2 reads FQNEAQ. The CDR3 is 12 amino acids. V dropped 1 base and J dropped 6 bases, with 6 bases sitting between them. CDR3 sequence (DNA): TGTGCCAGCAGCTTAGACAGGGATGGCTACACCTTC. As protein: CASSLDRDGYTF.

This clone was observed a single time. This chain uses TRBV5-4 with TRBJ1-4; TRBD1 agrees at 7 bases. V shed 4 bases and J 8 bases; nucleotides not matched to a gene: 14. Looked up from germline, CDR1 is SGHNT and CDR2 is YYREEE (reference sequence). The CDR3 is made up of 16 amino acids. CDR3 region: CASSERQGQGREKLFF. The DNA for the CDR3 is TGTGCCAGCAGCGAACGACAGGGCCAGGGACGCGAAAAACTGTTTTTT.

This clone was recorded only once. V and J are TRBV5-1 and TRBJ2-7, with a possible D match to TRBD2 (7 bases). Germline V CDR1 and CDR2: SGHRS, YFSETQ. V gave up 5 bases and J gave up 2 bases, with 20 bases separating them. This CDR3 has 16 residues. The CDR3 nucleotides are TGCGCCAGCAGTCCTGGGGGGGCGCGAGAAGCCTACGAGCAGTACTTC. Translation: CASSPGGAREAYEQYF.

The chain employs TRBV19 and TRBJ2-6, with 8 bases fitting TRBD1. J lost 0 bases, V lost 9 bases, and 13 bases had no gene match. CDR1 is LNHDA and CDR2 is SQIVND in the germline V gene (reference sequence). The CDR3 is 18 amino acids. The DNA for the CDR3 is TGTGCCAGCACCACAGGGGGGAGATTTAGCTCTGGGGCCAACGTCCTGACTTTC. It encodes CASTTGGRFSSGANVLTF.

The J gene is TRBJ1-3, the V gene TRBV19; 12 positions agree with TRBD1. CDR1 LNHDA and CDR2 SQIVND come from the germline V gene (reference sequence). The CDR3 loop spans 18 amino acids. V gave up 3 bases and J gave up 2 bases; unmatched junction bases: 8. This chain's CDR3 is CASSMWGQGARPGNTIYF. CDR3 bases: TGTGCCAGTAGTATGTGGGGACAGGGGGCCCGGCCTGGAAACACCATATATTTT.

In DNA, the CDR3 is TGCGCCAGCGGGGGTGCTAGCGGGTATACGCAGTATTTT. Residues: CASGGASGYTQYF. The chain joins TRBV10-2 to TRBJ2-3; 8 nucleotides line up with TRBD2. The CDR3 extends over 13 amino acids. Germline V CDR1 and CDR2: WSHSY, SAAADI. V shed 8 bases, J shed 7 bases, and the junction held 8 bases outside the gene matches.

The chain joins TRBV3-1 (or the pseudogene TRBV3-2) to TRBJ1-2; possible D gene TRBD1, 6 bases. V shed 11 bases and J shed 2 bases, with 24 bases lying between them. CDR3 length equals 16 residues. Germline V gene data show CDR1 as LGHDT and CDR2 as YNNKEL (reference sequence). The CDR3 region is CASIRHETGTNYGYTF. The CDR3 nucleotides are TGTGCCTCAATCAGACACGAGACAGGCACAAACTATGGCTACACCTTC.

This rearrangement joins TRBV24-1 to TRBJ2-3, with 10 bases matching TRBD2. The V gene end was trimmed by 2 bases and the J gene end by 3 bases; junction bases not matched to a gene: 7. Germline assignment: CDR1 KGHDR and CDR2 SFDVKD. The length of the CDR3 is 17 residues. In DNA form, the CDR3 reads TGTGCCACCAGTGATTATAAGCGGGAGGGCCGAACAGATACGCAGTATTTT. It translates to CATSDYKREGRTDTQYF.

The V gene is TRBV19, the J gene TRBJ2-7; TRBD1 agrees at 8 bases. Trimming took 7 bases from V and 4 from J; bases not matched to a gene: 9. The germline V gene encodes CDR1 LNHDA and CDR2 SQIVND (reference sequence). The CDR3 is made up of 14 amino acids. The CDR3 nucleotides read TGTGCCAGTAAGAAGGCAGACAGGGGTTACGAGCAGTACTTC. Protein sequence: CASKKADRGYEQYF.

This chain connects TRBV6-5 to TRBJ1-3, with D unresolved. Per germline, CDR1 MNHEY and CDR2 SVGAGI. The CDR3 sequence is 15 residues long. Trimming removed 4 bases at V and 3 bases at J, with 13 bases between. The CDR3 nucleotides are TGTGCCAGCAGTTTAAATCGGGGTAATGGAAACACCATATATTTT. Its protein product is CASSLNRGNGNTIYF.

The chain uses TRBV3-1 (or the pseudogene TRBV3-2) and TRBJ2-3, with a tentative D call TRBD1 (6 bases). The CDR3 length is 17 residues. Germline-derived CDR1 and CDR2 are LGHDT and YNNKEL (reference sequence). Trimming cost V 1 base and J 4 bases, with 18 bases left between them. Written as DNA, the CDR3 is TGTGCCAGCAGCCAAGTCCGCTCCTTGACAGGAGCAGATACGCAGTATTTT. It codes for CASSQVRSLTGADTQYF.

The rearrangement joins TRBV7-9 to TRBJ2-3; D uncertain. The germline CDR1 and CDR2 sequences are SEHNR and FQNEAQ (reference sequence). The CDR3 sequence is 14 residues long. V was cut by 0 bases and J by 2 bases, with 6 bases left in between. CDR3 residues: CASSLAELTDTQYF. Here the CDR3 DNA reads TGTGCCAGCAGCTTAGCGGAGCTCACAGATACGCAGTATTTT.

The rearrangement links TRBV5-5 to TRBJ2-1; no firm D call. The CDR3 covers 13 residues. Trimming removed 1 base from V and 5 bases from J, with 7 bases in between. Per the germline V gene, CDR1 is SGHKS and CDR2 is YYEKEE (reference sequence). Here the CDR3 DNA reads TGTGCCAGCAGCTTGTTCCTTAACAATGAGCAGTTCTTC. Protein sequence: CASSLFLNNEQFF.

The chain uses TRBV11-3 and TRBJ2-4; TRBD1 might be the D (5 bases). V was clipped by 5 bases and J by 1 base, with 18 bases between them. In germline, CDR1 is SGHNT, CDR2 YENEEA. This CDR3 has 17 residues. The CDR3 DNA reads TGTGCCAGCAGCCCTCCAGGGAAATCATCGGCCAAAAACATTCAGTACTTC. Protein: CASSPPGKSSAKNIQYF.

The chain is built from TRBV5-8 and TRBJ2-1; possible D gene TRBD2, 5 bases. Between the trimmed V and J ends, which lost 4 bases and 5 bases, there was a span of 22 bases. This CDR3 contains 17 residues. The germline CDR1 and CDR2 sequences are SGHTS and YDEGEE. Here the CDR3 DNA reads TGTGCCAGCAGCCGTTTCGTTGAAGAGGAGGACCACAATGAGCAGTTCTTC. This codes for CASSRFVEEEDHNEQFF. The whole variable domain, filled in from reference TRBV5-8 and TRBJ2-1, reads EAGVTQSPTHLIKTRGQQATLRCSPISGHTSVYWYQQALGLGLQFLLWYDEGEERNRGNFPPRFSGRQFPNYSSELNVNALELEDSALYLCASSRFVEEEDHNEQFFGPGTRLTVL.

This clone appeared a single time. The rearrangement uses TRBV5-1 and TRBJ2-7; a possible D gene is TRBD1 (6 bases). The germline CDR1 and CDR2 sequences are SGHRS and YFSETQ. The V and J ends lost 0 bases and 3 bases respectively, with 7 bases between them. The length of the CDR3 is 13 residues. The CDR3 sequence: CASSLDRVYEQYF. The CDR3 coding sequence is TGCGCCAGCAGCTTGGACAGGGTCTACGAGCAGTACTTC.

V and J are TRBV3-1 (or the pseudogene TRBV3-2) and TRBJ2-7; TRBD2 might be the D (6 bases). Germline loops: CDR1 LGHDT, CDR2 YNNKEL (reference sequence). The CDR3 covers 14 residues. The germline V and J ends were trimmed by 5 bases and 5 bases, with 16 bases remaining between them. The CDR3 loop reads CASSSVGGEDEQYF. CDR3 coding DNA: TGTGCCAGCAGCTCAGTGGGGGGTGAAGACGAGCAGTACTTC.

The rearrangement joins TRBV5-1 to TRBJ2-3; TRBD1 matches at 7 bases. V was clipped by 4 bases and J by 9 bases; unmatched bases: 14. Germline CDR1 and CDR2: SGHRS and YFSETQ. The CDR3 sequence is 15 residues long. CDR3 amino acids: CASSLGTATPATQYF. The CDR3 coding sequence is TGCGCCAGCAGCCTGGGGACAGCCACCCCCGCAACGCAGTATTTT.

This chain joins TRBV27 and TRBJ2-3; unclear D gene. CDR3 length equals 12 residues. V was cut by 5 bases and J by 0 bases, with 3 bases left in between. The V gene's germline CDR1 is MNHEY and CDR2 SMNVEV (reference sequence). This CDR3 is CASSPSTDTQYF. Here the CDR3 DNA reads TGTGCCAGCAGTCCTAGCACAGATACGCAGTATTTT.

This chain uses TRBV29-1 with TRBJ1-1; D not certain. Trimming left V 4 bases short and J 3 bases short, with 6 bases between. From germline, CDR1 is SQVTM and CDR2 ANQGSEA. The CDR3 spans 11 residues. The CDR3 DNA reads as TGCAGCGTTGTTTCGGACACTGAAGCTTTCTTT. Translation gives CSVVSDTEAFF.

This chain uses TRBV11-3 with TRBJ2-3, with 10 bases identical to TRBD2. Germline values: CDR1 SGHNT, CDR2 YENEEA. This CDR3 has 16 amino acids. The junction had 4 bases not matched to a gene; V was cut back by 0 bases and J by 4 bases. The DNA of the CDR3 is TGTGCCAGCAGCTTAGATGAGCGGGAGGGGTCAGATACGCAGTATTTT. The encoded protein is CASSLDEREGSDTQYF.